The next 20 T cell receptor beta chains were all read from a single sample in a study of blood T cell repertoires in COVID-19. TCRdb's table, derived via immunoSEQ multiplex PCR, lists solely in-frame clones and lacks some. The data contain 140,000 or so clones, around 80% of them seen just once; the ten biggest clones take up approximately 5%. Sequences were obtained from peripheral blood. These receptors all come from a woman aged 45-65 years with acute or convalescent COVID-19.

The chain couples TRBV5-1 to TRBJ2-3; TRBD2 is a possible D gene (5 bases). The V and J ends lost 4 bases and 2 bases respectively, with 20 bases between them. This CDR3 comprises 17 residues. CDR1 SGHRS and CDR2 YFSETQ come from the germline V gene. The CDR3 DNA reads as TGCGCCAGCAGCCCAGTGTTCGGGAAGGGAGCCACAGATACGCAGTATTTT. It encodes CASSPVFGKGATDTQYF.

The chain carries TRBV28 and TRBJ1-2; no clear D gene. The CDR3 is made up of 12 amino acids. The V end was cut by 7 bases, the J end by 2 bases, with 8 bases between. Germline V gene sequence: CDR1 MDHEN, CDR2 SYDVKM. DNA for the CDR3: TGTGCCAGCAATTCACAGAACTATGGCTACACCTTC. This codes for CASNSQNYGYTF.

V gene TRBV6-2 or TRBV6-3 combines with J gene TRBJ1-5; D unresolved. The length of the CDR3 is 17 residues. Germline loops: CDR1 MNHEY, CDR2 SVGEGT. The V and J ends lost 2 bases and 0 bases respectively, with 14 bases between them. DNA of the CDR3: TGTGCCAGCAGTTACCGGCCAGGTCTATATAGCAATCAGCCCCAGCATTTT. Translated: CASSYRPGLYSNQPQHF.

V gene TRBV25-1 combines with J gene TRBJ1-6; no clear D gene. The CDR3 consists of 14 residues. Trimming pared 7 bases from V and 9 bases from J, leaving 16 bases between. Germline V gene data show CDR1 as MGHDK and CDR2 as SYGVNS. In DNA form, the CDR3 reads TGTGCCAGCATTGATGGGAGTAAGAGTTCACCCCTCCACTTT. This gives the protein CASIDGSKSSPLHF.

This clone is a singleton in its sample. The V call is TRBV14, the J call TRBJ1-1; D is possibly TRBD1 (5 bases). The germline V gene has CDR1 SGHDN and CDR2 FVKESK. The CDR3 is 15 amino acids. Trimming shortened V by 3 bases and J by 7 bases, and 18 bases separated the two germline ends. CDR3 DNA sequence: TGTGCCAGCAGCCAGCTGGGAGGGGTAAAACTTGAAGCTTTCTTT. It specifies CASSQLGGVKLEAFF.

CDR3 sequence (DNA): TGTGCCAGCAGCTTCGGACAGGGAGGATGGGAAAAACTGTTTTTT. It encodes CASSFGQGGWEKLFF. The genes are TRBV14 and TRBJ1-4, with TRBD1 matching over 8 bases. Trimming at V came to 5 bases and at J to 8 bases, leaving 10 bases not matched to a gene. Germline CDR1 reads SGHDN; CDR2 reads FVKESK. There are 15 residues in the CDR3. Together with reference TRBV14 and TRBJ1-4, the CDR3 gives the full variable domain: EAGVTQFPSHSVIEKGQTVTLRCDPISGHDNLYWYRRVMGKEIKFLLHFVKESKQDESGMPNNRFLAERTGGTYSTLKVQPAELEDSGVYFCASSFGQGGWEKLFFGSGTQLSVL.

V gene TRBV5-5 combines with J gene TRBJ1-3; 10 positions match TRBD1. J gave up 0 bases and V 3 bases, and 6 bases lay outside the gene matches. CDR3 length equals 17 residues. CDR1 is SGHKS and CDR2 is YYEKEE in the germline V gene (reference sequence). The CDR3 here is CASSSGQGILSGNTIYF. The CDR3 bases are TGTGCCAGCAGCTCGGGACAGGGGATTCTCTCTGGAAACACCATATATTTT. The complete variable domain, with remaining parts taken from reference TRBV5-5 and TRBJ1-3, reads DAGVTQSPTHLIKTRGQQVTLRCSPISGHKSVSWYQQVLGQGPQFIFQYYEKEERGRGNFPDRFSARQFPNYSSELNVNALLLGDSALYLCASSSGQGILSGNTIYFGEGSWLTVV.

This chain links TRBV27 with TRBJ2-5; the D gene is possibly TRBD1 (6 bases). CDR1 and CDR2 (germline): MNHEY, SMNVEV (reference sequence). With 5 bases removed from V and 9 bases from J, the gap between germline ends came to 16 bases. The CDR3 has 13 residues. CDR3 nucleotide sequence: TGTGCCAGCAGTATCCACAGGGATGGGGCCCAGTACTTC. Its translation: CASSIHRDGAQYF.

This clone was observed a few times. The V call is TRBV28, the J call TRBJ1-5, with D maybe TRBD1 (5 bases). Trimming took off 5 bases at V and 3 bases at J, with 11 bases between the two ends. The CDR3 extends over 14 amino acids. Germline V gene data show CDR1 as MDHEN and CDR2 as SYDVKM. CDR3 residues: CASSVGGANQPQHF. CDR3 sequence (DNA): TGTGCCAGCAGTGTGGGGGGAGCCAATCAGCCCCAGCATTTT.

As DNA, the CDR3 is TGTGCCTACCAAGGGGGCGTGGGGATGAACACTGAAGCTTTCTTT. Protein: CAYQGGVGMNTEAFF. V is TRBV30 and J is TRBJ1-1, with 7 positions matching TRBD1. CDR1 is GTSNPN and CDR2 is SVGIG in the germline V gene (reference sequence). After removal of 7 bases from V and 0 bases from J, the junction contained 11 bases not matched to a gene. This CDR3 is 15 amino acids long.

The rearrangement uses TRBV6-5 and TRBJ1-3, with D maybe TRBD1 (6 bases). V was cut by 4 bases and J by 4 bases, with 17 bases left in between. Germline CDR1 and CDR2: MNHEY and SVGAGI. The CDR3 extends over 16 amino acids. The DNA of the CDR3 is TGTGCCAGCAGTTCGCCACAGGTGGGGGCAGGAAACACCATATATTTT. Its protein product is CASSSPQVGAGNTIYF.

The chain uses TRBV28 and TRBJ1-5; 8 nucleotides agree with TRBD1. With 11 bases clipped from V and 6 bases from J, the junction kept 12 bases outside the gene matches. Germline-derived CDR1 and CDR2 are MDHEN and SYDVKM. CDR3 length: 14 residues. The CDR3 sequence is CASTWTGLGQPQHF. The CDR3 region has the DNA TGTGCCTCGACCTGGACAGGGCTTGGTCAGCCCCAGCATTTT.

The chain is built from TRBV4-2 and TRBJ1-1; D remains ambiguous. V lost 1 base and J 1 base, leaving 10 bases between the germline ends. Germline CDR1 reads LGHNA; CDR2 reads YNFKEQ. CDR3 length: 15 amino acids. CDR3 DNA sequence: TGTGCCAGCAGCCAAGGGGCTTCTCCGAACACTGAAGCTTTCTTT. Its translation: CASSQGASPNTEAFF.

The chain links TRBV11-3 to TRBJ2-3; D might be TRBD2 (7 bases). Germline assignment: CDR1 SGHNT and CDR2 YENEEA. The CDR3 spans 14 residues. V dropped 5 bases and J dropped 3 bases, with 12 bases sitting between them. The CDR3 nucleotides read TGTGCCAGCAGCCCGGGGGGCCCGACAGATACGCAGTATTTT. Protein product: CASSPGGPTDTQYF.

This clone appeared once. The chain employs TRBV6-1 and TRBJ1-5; TRBD1 matches at 10 bases. With V trimmed by 2 bases and J by 4 bases, 5 bases remained unmatched. The V gene's germline CDR1 is MNHNS and CDR2 SASEGT. CDR3 length equals 16 residues. CDR3 bases: TGTGCCAGCAGTGAACAGGGACAGGGGAATAATCAGCCCCAGCATTTT. As protein: CASSEQGQGNNQPQHF.

V gene TRBV27 combines with J gene TRBJ1-5; 9 bases match TRBD1. This CDR3 has 16 residues. CDR1 and CDR2 from the germline V gene are MNHEY and SMNVEV (reference sequence). The ends lost 5 bases at V and 3 bases at J; junction bases unmatched: 8. Here the CDR3 reads CASSPGTGQPNQPQHF. The CDR3 DNA reads as TGTGCCAGCAGTCCCGGGACAGGGCAACCCAATCAGCCCCAGCATTTT.

The chain carries TRBV19 and TRBJ1-5; D might be TRBD1 (6 bases). The V gene lost 5 bases and the J gene lost 6 bases, with 14 bases spanning the gap. There are 14 residues in the CDR3. Germline V CDR1 and CDR2: LNHDA, SQIVND (reference sequence). The CDR3 loop reads CASSYSGDRQPQHF. In nucleotides, the CDR3 is TGTGCCAGTAGTTATTCAGGGGACCGTCAGCCCCAGCATTTT.

This chain joins TRBV7-3 and TRBJ2-3; D is perhaps TRBD2 (7 bases). V was cut by 3 bases and J by 4 bases, with 20 bases left in between. This CDR3 has 17 amino acids. CDR1 SGHTA and CDR2 FQGTGA come from the germline V gene. CDR3 nucleotide sequence: TGTGCCAGCAGCTTTTTACCCCGGGGGAGGGGGTCAGATACGCAGTATTTT. Protein sequence: CASSFLPRGRGSDTQYF.

This clone has just one count. The chain links TRBV7-3 to TRBJ1-1, with D perhaps matching TRBD1 (5 bases). V lost 0 bases and J 6 bases, leaving 14 bases between the germline ends. The CDR3 covers 15 residues. In germline, CDR1 is SGHTA, CDR2 FQGTGA. In DNA, the CDR3 is TGTGCCAGCAGCTTAACGACTGGAGGGGCCGCTGAAGCTTTCTTT. Its protein is CASSLTTGGAAEAFF.

Only one count was recorded for this clone. V is TRBV12-3 or TRBV12-4 and J is TRBJ2-1; weak D call: TRBD2 (6 bases). There are 12 residues in the CDR3. V was cut by 3 bases and J by 7 bases, with 7 bases left in between. CDR3 nucleotide sequence: TGTGCCAGCAGTTTCGGGACTAATGAGCAGTTCTTC. It specifies CASSFGTNEQFF.